The 15 T cell receptor beta chains presented below share a single source sample, sequenced in a study of brain T cells in children with intractable seizures (dated by TCRdb to about 2021). The time point label on this specimen signifies: resected brain tissue, or blood drawn just prior to surgery. Library prep was done by the immunoSEQ multiplex PCR assay. TCRdb took this table from immuneACCESS and kept in-frame rearrangements with V and J called. Such tables lack part of the clones; where checked against another copy, unresolved V genes explain under half of the gap, and the rest is unexplained. The sample data list approximately 41,000 clones, and roughly 90% of these were observed just once. In total, the top ten clones hold 6.3% of the sample. The sequenced sample was peripheral blood, obtained at surgery. The receptor source for this set is a girl aged 2 to 10 with tuberous sclerosis and intractable seizures.

The J gene is TRBJ2-5, the V gene TRBV5-4; D might be TRBD2 (7 bases). V was clipped by 0 bases and J by 9 bases, with 12 bases between them. Germline V gives CDR1 SGHNT, CDR2 YYREEE (reference sequence). The CDR3 contains 13 residues. The CDR3 sequence is CASSLEGGWAQYF. The CDR3 DNA reads TGTGCCAGCAGCTTGGAGGGGGGGTGGGCCCAGTACTTC.

The gene calls are TRBV7-8 and TRBJ2-1; D tentatively reads TRBD1 or TRBD2 (5 bases each). There are 13 residues in the CDR3. The V end lost 0 bases, the J end lost 12 bases, and 12 bases lay between the germline ends. CDR1 is SGHVS and CDR2 is FQNEAQ in the germline V gene. The CDR3: CASSLAGPLPQFF. DNA for the CDR3: TGTGCCAGCAGCTTAGCGGGACCTCTCCCGCAGTTCTTC.

The chain recombines TRBV3-1 (or the pseudogene TRBV3-2) with TRBJ2-3; the D gene is possibly TRBD1 (5 bases). Germline V gene data show CDR1 as LGHDT and CDR2 as YNNKEL (reference sequence). This CDR3 has 14 amino acids. V lost 5 bases to trimming and J lost 5 bases, with 14 bases between them. The CDR3 region is CASSNREGEDTQYF. The CDR3 bases are TGTGCCAGCAGCAACCGAGAAGGGGAAGATACGCAGTATTTT.

This clone showed up just once. The chain joins TRBV7-9 to TRBJ1-1, with D maybe TRBD1 (6 bases). The V and J ends lost 5 bases and 0 bases respectively, with 13 bases between them. CDR1 and CDR2 from the germline V gene are SEHNR and FQNEAQ (reference sequence). CDR3 length: 15 residues. The CDR3 spells CASSPETGVNTEAFF. The CDR3 region has the DNA TGTGCCAGCAGCCCCGAGACAGGCGTGAACACTGAAGCTTTCTTT.

This chain joins TRBV30 and TRBJ1-3, with 7 nucleotides matching TRBD1. The CDR3 spans 18 residues. V lost 0 bases to trimming and J lost 0 bases; unmatched junction nucleotides: 11. Per the germline V gene, CDR1 is GTSNPN and CDR2 is SVGIG (reference sequence). The CDR3 DNA reads TGTGCCTGGAGTGTAGTTGCCGGGACAGTGGTCTCTGGAAACACCATATATTTT. This translates into CAWSVVAGTVVSGNTIYF.

The chain has TRBV24-1 and TRBJ1-6; no reliable D call. The CDR3 extends over 17 amino acids. Germline CDR1 and CDR2: KGHDR and SFDVKD. Trimming took off 1 base at V and 4 bases at J, with 13 bases between the two ends. CDR3 nucleotides: TGTGCCACCAGTGATTTAGTTCGGGCAGAGTATAATTCACCCCTCCACTTT. Residues: CATSDLVRAEYNSPLHF.

V and J are TRBV18 and TRBJ1-1; 11 nucleotides align to TRBD1. The germline V gene has CDR1 KGHSH and CDR2 LQKENI. The CDR3 length is 15 residues. The junction had 4 bases not matched to a gene; V was cut back by 0 bases and J by 7 bases. In DNA form, the CDR3 reads TGTGCCAGCTCACCACCCGGGACAGGGGGTAGTGAAGCTTTCTTT. It codes for CASSPPGTGGSEAFF.

This clone was detected once. The chain carries TRBV5-1 and TRBJ1-4; TRBD1 might be the D (5 bases). V was pared by 3 bases and J by 2 bases, with 11 bases between. CDR1 is SGHRS, CDR2 YFSETQ, per germline. This CDR3 has 15 amino acids. As DNA, the CDR3 is TGCGCCAGCAGCTACGGGACCCTGACTAATGAAAAACTGTTTTTT. This encodes CASSYGTLTNEKLFF.

The chain has TRBV4-2 and TRBJ2-2, with 11 bases fitting TRBD2. V was pared by 0 bases and J by 5 bases, with 5 bases of the junction left unmatched. The CDR3 is made up of 17 amino acids. Germline-derived CDR1 and CDR2 are LGHNA and YNFKEQ. The CDR3 here is CASSQETSGDKTGELFF. CDR3 nucleotides: TGTGCCAGCAGCCAAGAGACTAGCGGGGATAAAACCGGGGAGCTGTTTTTT.

The chain carries TRBV12-3 or TRBV12-4 and TRBJ1-2; no reliable D call. The CDR3 has 12 residues. V gave up 2 bases and J gave up 8 bases, with 9 bases separating them. CDR3 protein: CASSLQVTGYTF. CDR3 nucleotides: TGTGCCAGCAGTTTACAAGTTACGGGCTACACCTTC.

This chain uses TRBV19 with TRBJ2-2; D may match TRBD1 or TRBD2 (5 bases each). The CDR3 spans 15 residues. V shed 5 bases and J shed 0 bases, with 10 bases lying between them. CDR1 and CDR2 from the germline V gene are LNHDA and SQIVND (reference sequence). The CDR3 DNA reads TGTGCCAGTAGTTCCGGGACCTCGAACACCGGGGAGCTGTTTTTT. Residues: CASSSGTSNTGELFF.

This chain connects TRBV9 to TRBJ2-2, with 7 bases aligning to TRBD2. The germline gives CDR1 SGDLS, CDR2 YYNGEE. Trimming removed 1 base from V and 1 base from J; junction bases left unmatched: 4. The CDR3 runs 16 residues. CDR3 sequence (DNA): TGTGCCAGCAGCGTAACCGGGACTATGAACACCGGGGAGCTGTTTTTT. The encoded protein is CASSVTGTMNTGELFF.

The chain has TRBV18 and TRBJ1-2; the D is unclear. With 0 bases removed from V and 1 base from J, the gap between germline ends came to 21 bases. This CDR3 is built from 19 residues. Germline assignment: CDR1 KGHSH and CDR2 LQKENI. Here the CDR3 DNA reads TGTGCCAGCTCACCACCCAACATCGGCTTACTGAATGGTAACTATGGCTACACCTTC. This sequence encodes CASSPPNIGLLNGNYGYTF.

The chain uses TRBV20-1 and TRBJ1-5, with D hard to call. CDR3 length: 12 residues. Looked up from germline, CDR1 is DFQATT and CDR2 is SNEGSKA (reference sequence). Trimming pared 3 bases from V and 9 bases from J, leaving 12 bases between. This CDR3 is CSASKVRGPQHF. CDR3 nucleotide sequence: TGCAGTGCTAGTAAGGTTCGTGGGCCCCAGCATTTT.

The gene calls are TRBV28 and TRBJ2-2; 9 bases are a match to TRBD1. The length of the CDR3 is 15 residues. Germline lookup yields CDR1 MDHEN and CDR2 SYDVKM. V dropped 6 bases and J dropped 8; count of bases not matched to a gene: 10. The CDR3 region is CASRGQGGNTGELFF. The CDR3 bases are TGTGCCAGCAGGGGACAGGGAGGAAATACTGGGGAGCTGTTTTTT.